The 30 T cell receptor beta chains listed next were all sequenced from one sample in a study of blood T cell repertoires in COVID-19. Repertoires were generated with immunoSEQ multiplex PCR, while TCRdb's copy carries only in-frame clones and drops some. There are 150,000 to 180,000 clones in the sample; 75% to 95% occur only once, and 0.55% lies in the top ten. Sequenced material: peripheral blood. The receptors originated from a man aged 45 to 65 with acute or convalescent COVID-19.

CDR3 in amino acids: CASSWRDNSPLHF. The CDR3 bases are TGTGCCAGCAGTTGGCGGGATAATTCACCCCTCCACTTT. The chain carries TRBV12-3 or TRBV12-4 and TRBJ1-6; no clear D. Trimming removed 4 bases at V and 5 bases at J, with 6 bases between. This CDR3 is 13 amino acids long.

This clone was picked up one time. The chain is built from TRBV27 and TRBJ1-2; the D is unclear. From germline, CDR1 is MNHEY and CDR2 SMNVEV (reference sequence). The CDR3 is made up of 12 amino acids. Trimming took off 5 bases at V and 7 bases at J, with 11 bases between the two ends. CDR3: CASSPARGGYTF. The CDR3 nucleotides read TGTGCCAGCAGTCCAGCCCGAGGTGGCTACACCTTC.

The V call is TRBV7-2, the J call TRBJ2-3, with 8 positions matching TRBD2. Germline loops: CDR1 SGHTA, CDR2 FQGNSA. The CDR3 has 18 amino acids. V shed 0 bases and J 6 bases; nucleotides not matched to a gene: 14. DNA of the CDR3: TGTGCCAGCAGCTTAGCGCGGGTCGGGAGGGGCCTCGGTGATACGCAGTATTTT. Translating it yields CASSLARVGRGLGDTQYF. Drawing the rest from reference TRBV7-2 and TRBJ2-3, the complete variable domain is GAGVSQSPSNKVTEKGKDVELRCDPISGHTALYWYRQSLGQGLEFLIYFQGNSAPDKSGLPSDRFSAERTGGSVSTLTIQRTQQEDSAVYLCASSLARVGRGLGDTQYFGPGTRLTVL.

The chain recombines TRBV27 with TRBJ1-5; a weak D match, TRBD1 (5 bases). The V end lost 6 bases, the J end lost 3 bases, and 18 bases lay between the germline ends. Germline CDR1 reads MNHEY; CDR2 reads SMNVEV (reference sequence). The CDR3 is made up of 16 amino acids. This CDR3 is CASSPTGEIANQPQHF. The CDR3 nucleotides are TGTGCCAGCAGCCCGACGGGGGAGATCGCCAATCAGCCCCAGCATTTT.

V is TRBV7-3 and J is TRBJ2-3; 8 nucleotides line up with TRBD1. Trimming took 0 bases from V and 1 from J; bases not matched to a gene: 0. The CDR3 sequence is 15 residues long. Germline CDR1 is SGHTA and CDR2 is FQGTGA. CDR3 in DNA: TGTGCCAGCAGCTTAACGACAGGGGGCACAGATACGCAGTATTTT. It yields the protein CASSLTTGGTDTQYF.

The rearrangement uses TRBV11-2 and TRBJ2-7; D not resolved. The germline V gene encodes CDR1 SGHAT and CDR2 FQNNGV. V gave up 5 bases and J gave up 4 bases, with 18 bases separating them. The CDR3 is made up of 15 amino acids. CDR3 in amino acids: CASSASFGASYEQYF. The DNA of the CDR3 is TGTGCCAGCAGCGCTAGTTTTGGCGCATCGTACGAGCAGTACTTC.

The chain couples TRBV4-1 to TRBJ2-2; possibly TRBD1 for D (6 bases). The V end lost 1 base, the J end lost 1 base, and 10 bases lay between the germline ends. Germline V gene data show CDR1 as MGHRA and CDR2 as YSYEKL. There are 16 residues in the CDR3. This chain's CDR3 is CASSQVAGENTGELFF. DNA for the CDR3: TGCGCCAGCAGCCAAGTGGCAGGGGAGAACACCGGGGAGCTGTTTTTT.

The chain joins TRBV27 to TRBJ2-1; 13 nucleotides line up with TRBD2. After removal of 5 bases from V and 5 bases from J, the junction contained 0 bases not matched to a gene. This CDR3 spans 14 amino acids. The germline CDR1 and CDR2 sequences are MNHEY and SMNVEV (reference sequence). The CDR3: CASSGLAGDNEQFF. The CDR3 nucleotides are TGTGCCAGCAGTGGACTAGCGGGAGACAATGAGCAGTTCTTC.

A word on this clone: At one end the junction does not follow the germline gene, possibly because of a read error. The V gene is TRBV4-1, the J gene TRBJ1-4; no clear D gene. This CDR3 spans 12 amino acids. Germline V gene sequence: CDR1 MGHRA, CDR2 YSYEKL. CDR3 protein: CASSQTGGDRVF. The CDR3 DNA reads TGCGCCAGCAGCCAAACCGGCGGAGACCGCGTTTTT.

The chain employs TRBV6-5 and TRBJ1-1; D is undetermined. This CDR3 has 15 residues. The germline V gene has CDR1 MNHEY and CDR2 SVGAGI. V was trimmed by 0 bases and J by 4 bases, leaving 12 bases between them. Here the CDR3 reads CASSYSTLGGTEAFF. For the CDR3, the DNA is TGTGCCAGCAGTTACTCCACCCTAGGCGGCACTGAAGCTTTCTTT.

The chain employs TRBV2 and TRBJ1-2; TRBD1 might be the D (5 bases). This CDR3 has 12 residues. V dropped 5 bases and J dropped 5 bases, with 9 bases sitting between them. Germline assignment: CDR1 SNHLY and CDR2 FYNNEI. CDR3 loop: CASSQTVYGYTF. CDR3 coding DNA: TGTGCCAGCAGTCAGACAGTATATGGCTACACCTTC.

The rearrangement joins TRBV6-5 to TRBJ1-2; no reliable D call. CDR1 MNHEY and CDR2 SVGAGI come from the germline V gene. V was pared by 0 bases and J by 3 bases, with 11 bases between. This CDR3 comprises 15 residues. The CDR3 region has the DNA TGTGCCAGCAGTTACTCCGAGCCGCGGGACTATGGCTACACCTTC. This sequence encodes CASSYSEPRDYGYTF.

The chain has TRBV10-3 and TRBJ2-2, with unresolved D. This CDR3 spans 13 amino acids. CDR1 and CDR2 (germline): ENHRY, SYGVKD. Trimming took off 6 bases at V and 1 base at J, with 6 bases between the two ends. CDR3 nucleotide sequence: TGTGCCATCAGCGGTAGGAACACCGGGGAGCTGTTTTTT. This codes for CAISGRNTGELFF.

The V gene is TRBV6-4, the J gene TRBJ2-7, with D possibly matching TRBD2 (5 bases). The CDR3 covers 11 residues. The ends were cut back, 9 bases at V and 7 bases at J, with 13 bases in the middle. The germline gives CDR1 MRHNA, CDR2 SNTAGT. The CDR3 spells CASSVVWEQYV. The CDR3 bases are TGTGCCAGTAGCGTAGTCTGGGAGCAGTACGTC.

The chain joins TRBV7-9 to TRBJ1-1; D remains ambiguous. CDR3 size: 14 residues. Germline loops: CDR1 SEHNR, CDR2 FQNEAQ (reference sequence). With 5 bases removed from V and 1 base from J, the gap between germline ends came to 11 bases. The CDR3 region has the DNA TGTGCCAGCAGCGACAAGACGGCGAACACTGAAGCTTTCTTT. The encoded protein is CASSDKTANTEAFF.

This clone was found once. The rearrangement uses TRBV7-3 and TRBJ1-6, with no clear D. The CDR3 is 15 amino acids. Looked up from germline, CDR1 is SGHTA and CDR2 is FQGTGA. Trimming pared 2 bases from V and 8 bases from J, leaving 13 bases between. The CDR3 nucleotides read TGTGCCAGCAGCTTAGTTCCAAACGGGGATTCACCCCTCCACTTT. The encoded protein is CASSLVPNGDSPLHF.

This clone occurred many times. The CDR3 DNA reads as TGTGCCAGCAGCGCACTTGGACAGGCCTACGAGCAGTACGTC. Translated: CASSALGQAYEQYV. This sequence joins TRBV5-4 and TRBJ2-7, with 7 bases identical to TRBD1. The CDR3 has 14 residues. J lost 2 bases, V lost 4 bases, and 6 bases had no gene match. The germline V gene has CDR1 SGHNT and CDR2 YYREEE (reference sequence).

The V gene is TRBV6-1, the J gene TRBJ1-2; D is ambiguous. V was shortened by 2 bases and J by 4 bases, with 5 bases between the two germline ends. The germline gives CDR1 MNHNS, CDR2 SASEGT. This CDR3 region has 12 residues. Written as DNA, the CDR3 is TGTGCCAGCAGTGAAAACAGCTATGGCTACACCTTC. This encodes CASSENSYGYTF.

The chain is built from TRBV6-6 and TRBJ1-5; D is possibly TRBD1 (6 bases). Trimming removed 2 bases from V and 3 bases from J, with 8 bases in between. Germline lookup yields CDR1 MNHNY and CDR2 SVGAGI (reference sequence). CDR3 size: 14 residues. DNA of the CDR3: TGTGCCAGCAGTTACAAGGGGGACAATCAGCCCCAGCATTTT. Its protein product is CASSYKGDNQPQHF.

The chain couples TRBV19 to TRBJ1-1; 7 bases map to TRBD1. CDR3 length: 15 residues. V trimming: 5 bases; J trimming: 1 base; junction bases outside the gene matches: 7. Germline-derived CDR1 and CDR2 are LNHDA and SQIVND (reference sequence). CDR3 protein: CASSSRTGGNTEAFF. The CDR3 coding sequence is TGTGCCAGTAGTTCGCGGACAGGAGGGAACACTGAAGCTTTCTTT.

V is TRBV6-5 and J is TRBJ2-1; D remains ambiguous. Trimming removed 2 bases at V and 4 bases at J, with 6 bases between. The CDR3 runs 13 residues. CDR1 is MNHEY, CDR2 SVGAGI, per germline. The CDR3 loop reads CASSYRVYNEQFF. The CDR3 nucleotides read TGTGCCAGCAGTTACAGAGTATACAATGAGCAGTTCTTC.

The chain has TRBV19 and TRBJ1-4; no clear D. The CDR3 has 13 residues. The V gene's germline CDR1 is LNHDA and CDR2 SQIVND (reference sequence). Trimming took off 9 bases at V and 8 bases at J, with 16 bases between the two ends. CDR3 coding DNA: TGTGCCAGCCAAAGGACGGGAGGAGAAAAACTGTTTTTT. It codes for CASQRTGGEKLFF.

J is TRBJ1-2 and V is TRBV27, with a possible D match to TRBD1 (5 bases). CDR1 and CDR2 (germline): MNHEY, SMNVEV (reference sequence). The CDR3 runs 15 residues. The ends were cut back, 8 bases at V and 5 bases at J, with 21 bases in the middle. The CDR3 DNA reads TGTGCCAGCCGGGACTACCGAAGGACGGAGTATGGCTACACCTTC. The encoded protein is CASRDYRRTEYGYTF.

The rearrangement uses TRBV12-5 and TRBJ2-1; 8 positions match TRBD1. Germline CDR1 and CDR2: LGHNT and FRNRAP. Germline trimming cut 1 base from V and 10 bases from J; bases unmatched to any gene: 12. This CDR3 is 16 amino acids long. CDR3 amino acids: CASGLGWGQGAIEQFF. The CDR3 DNA sequence: TGTGCTAGTGGTTTGGGCTGGGGGCAGGGGGCGATCGAGCAGTTCTTC.

The CDR3 bases are TGTGCCTGGAGTGGGACCAGGGGGCGAGAGACCCAGTACTTC. Its protein product is CAWSGTRGRETQYF. The chain carries TRBV30 and TRBJ2-5, with 8 bases matching TRBD1. This CDR3 contains 14 residues. V dropped 1 base and J dropped 4; count of bases not matched to a gene: 5. Germline CDR1 is GTSNPN and CDR2 is SVGIG (reference sequence). Full variable domain (outside the CDR3, taken from reference TRBV30 and TRBJ2-5): SQTIHQWPATLVQPVGSPLSLECTVEGTSNPNLYWYRQAAGRGLQLLFYSVGIGQISSEVPQNLSASRPQDRQFILSSKKLLLSDSGFYLCAWSGTRGRETQYFGPGTRLLVL.

The chain recombines TRBV5-1 with TRBJ2-1; D may be TRBD2 (5 bases). CDR3 length: 14 residues. The V and J ends lost 2 bases and 0 bases respectively, with 6 bases between them. The germline V gene has CDR1 SGHRS and CDR2 YFSETQ. CDR3 region: CASSFRDSYNEQFF. The DNA for the CDR3 is TGCGCCAGCAGCTTCCGGGACTCCTACAATGAGCAGTTCTTC.

V gene TRBV5-8 combines with J gene TRBJ2-3, with D possibly TRBD1 on 6 matching bases. CDR1 and CDR2 from the germline V gene are SGHTS and YDEGEE. Between the trimmed V and J ends, which lost 0 bases and 6 bases, there was a span of 14 bases. The CDR3 is 15 residues long. CDR3 DNA: TGTGCCAGCAGCTTGGGATCAGGGGTCGTCGATACGCAGTATTTT. This gives the protein CASSLGSGVVDTQYF.

The chain recombines TRBV5-1 with TRBJ2-3; a possible D gene is TRBD1 (5 bases). Germline CDR1 and CDR2: SGHRS and YFSETQ. The V end was cut by 0 bases, the J end by 5 bases, with 10 bases between. The CDR3 totals 14 residues. CDR3 amino acids: CASSLVQGRDTQYF. As DNA, the CDR3 is TGCGCCAGCAGCTTGGTTCAGGGAAGAGATACGCAGTATTTT.

This clone came up a few times. This chain uses TRBV6-5 with TRBJ1-1; tentatively, D is TRBD1 (5 bases). Trimming cost V 6 bases and J 1 base, with 12 bases left between them. The germline gives CDR1 MNHEY, CDR2 SVGAGI. The CDR3 loop spans 14 amino acids. The CDR3 is CASSSLTGNTEAFF. The CDR3 nucleotides read TGTGCCAGCAGCTCCCTCACAGGGAACACTGAAGCTTTCTTT.

The V gene is TRBV10-2, the J gene TRBJ2-3; tentatively, D is TRBD2 (7 bases). This CDR3 is built from 16 residues. V lost 3 bases and J 1 base, leaving 14 bases between the germline ends. Germline V lookup: CDR1 WSHSY, CDR2 SAAADI. The CDR3 DNA follows: TGCGCCAGCAGTGATGACGGGGGGCAGGGCACAGATACGCAGTATTTT. Protein product: CASSDDGGQGTDTQYF.